A selection of T cell receptor beta chains follows, all from one sample in a study of blood T cell repertoires in COVID-19. Only in-frame clones appear in the TCRdb table, and some are missing; sequencing was by immunoSEQ multiplex PCR. Here the sample spans roughly 250,000 clones, 88% being singletons. The sequenced material came from peripheral blood. The receptors originated from a man in his fifties or sixties who had recovered from COVID-19. CDR3s include the opening cysteine and the closing phenylalanine or tryptophan. Fields, in order: clone size, J gene, CDR3 length, V gene, D gene, CDR3 protein, CDR3 DNA. A D gene is named only where the DNA matches it firmly. A clone size is listed for some rows: how often the clone was seen (once, few, many), or a class if it is expanded.

>-|TRBJ1-2|14|TRBV27|-
CASMPRPGTYGYTF
TGTGCCAGCATGCCCCGGCCAGGGACATATGGCTACACCTTC
>-|TRBJ1-1|15|TRBV30|TRBD1
CAWSVPRQGIPEAFF
TGTGCCTGGAGTGTACCCAGACAGGGCATCCCTGAAGCTTTCTTT
>-|TRBJ1-2|15|TRBV11-1|-
CASSLGQNSNYGYTF
TGTGCCAGCAGCCTGGGGCAGAACTCTAACTATGGCTACACCTTC
>-|TRBJ2-3|16|TRBV9|TRBD2
CASSAPRRGVADTQYF
TGTGCCAGCAGCGCCCCCCGGCGGGGGGTTGCAGATACGCAGTATTTT
>-|TRBJ2-7|16|TRBV11-1|TRBD1
CASSLAGGTGAYEQYF
TGTGCCAGCAGCTTAGCGGGCGGGACAGGGGCCTACGAGCAGTACTTC
>-|TRBJ1-2|14|TRBV5-4|TRBD1
CASSLGQGNYGYTF
TGTGCCAGCAGCTTGGGACAGGGTAACTATGGCTACACCTTC
>few|TRBJ1-1|13|TRBV7-3|-
CASSASVNTEAFF
TGTGCCAGCAGCGCCTCAGTGAACACTGAAGCTTTCTTT
>-|TRBJ2-1|15|TRBV4-2|TRBD2
CASSQGTGGDNEQFF
TGTGCCAGCAGCCAAGGTACGGGGGGTGACAATGAGCAGTTCTTC
>once|TRBJ1-5|15|TRBV4-1|-
CASSQDGHSNQPQHF
TGCGCCAGCAGCCAAGATGGCCATAGCAATCAGCCCCAGCATTTT
>few|TRBJ2-7|16|TRBV3-1/TRBV3-2|TRBD2
CASSPSGLAGGQEQYF
TGTGCCAGCAGCCCATCGGGACTAGCGGGGGGGCAGGAGCAGTACTTC